The entry below gives a single TCR beta chain sequence along with its context. What it binds is unknown. The germline V gene encodes CDR1 SEHNR and CDR2 FQNEAQ (reference sequence). CDR3 length equals 9 residues. The data originate from a study of cytomegalovirus exposure and HLA in healthy donors. PCR employed 60 Vbeta and 13 Jbeta primers. The data were produced by immunoSEQ multiplex PCR, yet TCRdb's version contains in-frame clones alone and is incomplete. The sample has about 160,000 clones, about three quarters seen once; the top ten hold around 0.97%. Overall study findings and caveats: V segments that were indistinguishable, TRBV6-2 and TRBV6-3 among them, were omitted from analysis. When presence/absence was analysed, sequencing depth was taken to be roughly uniform across donors.

This chain links TRBV7-9 with TRBJ1-1; D unresolved. This receptor was taken from a woman aged 45-65 years in good health and CMV-seropositive. Sequencing was performed on PBMCs. The CDR3 bases are TGTTCCACCACTACTGAAGCTTTCTTT. It is translated as CSTTTEAFF.